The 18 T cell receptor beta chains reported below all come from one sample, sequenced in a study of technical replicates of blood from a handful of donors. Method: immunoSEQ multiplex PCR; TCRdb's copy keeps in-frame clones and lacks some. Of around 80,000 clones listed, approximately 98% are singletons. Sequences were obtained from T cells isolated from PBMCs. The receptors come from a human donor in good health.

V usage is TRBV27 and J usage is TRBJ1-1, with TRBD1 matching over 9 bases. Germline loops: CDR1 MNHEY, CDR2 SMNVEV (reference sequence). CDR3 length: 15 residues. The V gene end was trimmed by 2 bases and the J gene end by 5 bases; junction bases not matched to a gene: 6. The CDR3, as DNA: TGTGCCAGCAGTTTAAGACAGGGGGGGGGAACTGAAGCTTTCTTT. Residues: CASSLRQGGGTEAFF.

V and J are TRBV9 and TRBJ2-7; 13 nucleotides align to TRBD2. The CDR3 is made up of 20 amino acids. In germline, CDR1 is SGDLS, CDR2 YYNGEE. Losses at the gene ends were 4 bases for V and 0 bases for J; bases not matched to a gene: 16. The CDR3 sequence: CASSPPLGMGLAGTSYEQYF. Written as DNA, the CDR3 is TGTGCCAGCAGCCCCCCACTCGGCATGGGACTAGCGGGGACCTCCTACGAGCAGTACTTC. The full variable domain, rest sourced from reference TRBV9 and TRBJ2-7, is DSGVTQTPKHLITATGQRVTLRCSPRSGDLSVYWYQQSLDQGLQFLIQYYNGEERAKGNILERFSAQQFPDLHSELNLSSLELGDSALYFCASSPPLGMGLAGTSYEQYFGPGTRLTVT.

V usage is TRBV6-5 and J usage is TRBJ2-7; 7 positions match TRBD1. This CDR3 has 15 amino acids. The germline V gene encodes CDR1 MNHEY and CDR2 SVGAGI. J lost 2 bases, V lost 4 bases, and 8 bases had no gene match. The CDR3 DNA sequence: TGTGCCAGCAGTTTACGCCGGGACAGAACCTACGAGCAGTACTTC. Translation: CASSLRRDRTYEQYF.

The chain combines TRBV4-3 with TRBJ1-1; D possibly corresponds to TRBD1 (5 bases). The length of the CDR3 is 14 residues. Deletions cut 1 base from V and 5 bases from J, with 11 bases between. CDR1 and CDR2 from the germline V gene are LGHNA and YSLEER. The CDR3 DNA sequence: TGCGCCAGCAGCCAAGTCGGGGGGGGTACTGAAGCTTTCTTT. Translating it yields CASSQVGGGTEAFF.

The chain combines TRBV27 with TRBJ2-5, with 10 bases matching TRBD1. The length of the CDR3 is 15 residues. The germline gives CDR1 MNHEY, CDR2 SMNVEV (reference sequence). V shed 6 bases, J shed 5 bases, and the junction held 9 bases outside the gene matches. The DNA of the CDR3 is TGTGCCAGCAGGCCGGGACAGGGGTTGATCGAGACCCAGTACTTC. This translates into CASRPGQGLIETQYF.

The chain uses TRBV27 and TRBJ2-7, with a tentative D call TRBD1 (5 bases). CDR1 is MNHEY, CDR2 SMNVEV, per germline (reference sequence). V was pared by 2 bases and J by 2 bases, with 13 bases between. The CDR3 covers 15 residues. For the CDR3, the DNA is TGTGCCAGCAGTTTAAAAGGGGTAGGAGCCTACGAGCAGTACTTC. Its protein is CASSLKGVGAYEQYF.

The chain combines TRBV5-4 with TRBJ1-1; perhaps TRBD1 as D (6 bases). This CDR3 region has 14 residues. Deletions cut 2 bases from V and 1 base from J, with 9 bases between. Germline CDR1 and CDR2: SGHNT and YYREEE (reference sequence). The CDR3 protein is CASSFLDRNTEAFF. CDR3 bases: TGTGCCAGCAGCTTCCTGGACAGGAACACTGAAGCTTTCTTT.

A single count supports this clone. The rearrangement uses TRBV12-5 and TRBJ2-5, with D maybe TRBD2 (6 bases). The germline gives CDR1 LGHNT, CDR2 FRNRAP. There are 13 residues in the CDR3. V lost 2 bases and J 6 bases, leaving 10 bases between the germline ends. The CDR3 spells CASGLFGGKTQYF. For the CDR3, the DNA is TGTGCTAGTGGTTTGTTTGGGGGGAAGACCCAGTACTTC.

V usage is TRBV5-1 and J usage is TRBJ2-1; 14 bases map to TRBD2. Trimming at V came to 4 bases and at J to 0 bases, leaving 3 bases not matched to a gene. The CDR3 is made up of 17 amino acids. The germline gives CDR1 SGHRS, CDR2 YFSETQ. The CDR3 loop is CASSRGTSGSSYNEQFF. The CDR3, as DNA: TGCGCCAGCAGCCGCGGGACTAGCGGGAGCTCCTACAATGAGCAGTTCTTC.

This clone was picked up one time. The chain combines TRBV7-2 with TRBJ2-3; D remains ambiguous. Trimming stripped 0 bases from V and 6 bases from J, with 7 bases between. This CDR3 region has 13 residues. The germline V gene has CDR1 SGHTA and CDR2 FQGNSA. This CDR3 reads CASSLAYTDTQYF. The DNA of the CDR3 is TGTGCCAGCAGCTTAGCGTACACGGATACGCAGTATTTT.

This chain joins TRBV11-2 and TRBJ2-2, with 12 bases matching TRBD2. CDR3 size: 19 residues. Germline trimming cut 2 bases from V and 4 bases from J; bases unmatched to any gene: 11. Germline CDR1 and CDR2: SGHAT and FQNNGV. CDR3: CASSLITLAGGPGTGELFF. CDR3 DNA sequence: TGTGCCAGCAGCTTAATCACCCTAGCGGGAGGGCCGGGCACCGGGGAGCTGTTTTTT.

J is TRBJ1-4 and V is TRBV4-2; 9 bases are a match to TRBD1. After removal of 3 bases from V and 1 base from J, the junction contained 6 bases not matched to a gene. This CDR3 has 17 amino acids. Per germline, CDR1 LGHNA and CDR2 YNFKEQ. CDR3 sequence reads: CASSQGGQGGTNEKLFF. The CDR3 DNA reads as TGTGCCAGCAGCCAGGGGGGACAGGGAGGAACTAATGAAAAACTGTTTTTT.

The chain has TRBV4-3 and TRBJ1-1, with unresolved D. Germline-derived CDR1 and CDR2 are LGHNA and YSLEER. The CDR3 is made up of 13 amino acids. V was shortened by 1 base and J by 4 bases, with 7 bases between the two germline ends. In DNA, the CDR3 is TGCGCCAGCAGCCAAGGGGAGGGCACTGAAGCTTTCTTT. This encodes CASSQGEGTEAFF.

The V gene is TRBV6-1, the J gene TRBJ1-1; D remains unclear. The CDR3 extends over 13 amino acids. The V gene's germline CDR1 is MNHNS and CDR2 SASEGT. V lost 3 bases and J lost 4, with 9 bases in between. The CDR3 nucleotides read TGTGCCAGCAGTGATAATGAGATCACTGAAGCTTTCTTT. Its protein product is CASSDNEITEAFF.

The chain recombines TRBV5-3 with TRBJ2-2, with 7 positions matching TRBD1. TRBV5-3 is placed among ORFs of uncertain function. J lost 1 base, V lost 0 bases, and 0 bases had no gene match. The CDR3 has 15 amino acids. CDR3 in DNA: TGTGCCAGAAGCTTGGGACAGGGGAACACCGGGGAGCTGTTTTTT. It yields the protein CARSLGQGNTGELFF.

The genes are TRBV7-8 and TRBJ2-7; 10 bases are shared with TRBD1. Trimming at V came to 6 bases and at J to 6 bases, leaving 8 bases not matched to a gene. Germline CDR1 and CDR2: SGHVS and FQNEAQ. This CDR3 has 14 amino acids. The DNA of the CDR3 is TGTGCCAGCAGGATCCAAGGACAGGGGGGCGAGCAGTACTTC. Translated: CASRIQGQGGEQYF.

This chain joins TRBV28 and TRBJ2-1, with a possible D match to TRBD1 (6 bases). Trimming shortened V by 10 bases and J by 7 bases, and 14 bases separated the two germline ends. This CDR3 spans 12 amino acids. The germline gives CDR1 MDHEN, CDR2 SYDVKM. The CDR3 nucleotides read TGTGCCACCACGCGACAGGAGAATGAGCAGTTCTTC. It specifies CATTRQENEQFF.

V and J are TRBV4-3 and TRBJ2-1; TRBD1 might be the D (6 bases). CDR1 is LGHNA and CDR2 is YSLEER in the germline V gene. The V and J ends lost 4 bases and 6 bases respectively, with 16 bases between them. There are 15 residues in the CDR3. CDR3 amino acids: CASSPGHLEGNEQFF. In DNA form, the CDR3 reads TGCGCCAGCAGCCCGGGACACCTCGAGGGCAATGAGCAGTTCTTC.